This T cell receptor beta chain was retrieved from a study of blood T cell repertoires in COVID-19. The CDR3 extends over 17 amino acids. The germline V gene has CDR1 SGHRS and CDR2 YFSETQ. V was pared by 0 bases and J by 5 bases, with 9 bases of the junction left unmatched. Original data processing: Amplification of reference gene primers provided the estimated nucleated cell counts. TCRdb's copy holds only in-frame clones and misses some; the assay was immunoSEQ multiplex PCR. V and J calls plus clone size are reproduced from that table; the DNA served to infer D and trimming. The sample lists over 150,000 clones, under 85% occurring once.

The TCR sequence derives from a human donor in a cohort sampled during active COVID-19. What was sequenced was peripheral blood. The chain couples TRBV5-1 to TRBJ2-1, with 9 bases identical to TRBD2. This CDR3 is CASSLEVSGGVNNEQFF. CDR3 sequence (DNA): TGCGCCAGCAGCTTGGAAGTTAGCGGGGGAGTGAACAATGAGCAGTTCTTC.